This is a list of T cell receptor beta chains from one sample in a study of OX40 agonist ivuxolimab in advanced cancers. The method was immunoSEQ multiplex PCR; TCRdb's version includes in-frame clones alone and lacks a portion of them. The data contain around 90,000 clones, roughly 84% of them singletons. Here the sequenced sample was CD4+ or CD8+ T cells sorted from blood, taken in a trial of the OX40 agonist ivuxolimab. Every receptor here comes from an adult with an advanced solid tumor such as melanoma, head and neck, liver or kidney cancer. The CDR3 runs from the conserved cysteine through the conserved F or W. Fields, in order: CDR3 length, D gene, V gene, clone size, J gene, CDR3 protein, CDR3 DNA. The D gene is left open where the match is weak. Rows may omit the clone size; those that give it use once, few, many or a size class.

cdr3_length: 17; d_call: .; v_call: TRBV15; clone_size: .; j_call: TRBJ2-7; cdr3_aa: CATSSAGRGRPSYEQYF; cdr3_nt: TGTGCCACCAGCAGCGCAGGTAGGGGACGGCCCTCCTACGAGCAGTACTTC
cdr3_length: 13; d_call: .; v_call: TRBV29-1; clone_size: .; j_call: TRBJ1-1; cdr3_aa: CSVQGTENTEAFF; cdr3_nt: TGCAGCGTTCAGGGGACCGAGAACACTGAAGCTTTCTTT
cdr3_length: 14; d_call: .; v_call: TRBV6-5; clone_size: .; j_call: TRBJ1-4; cdr3_aa: CASSYGRTNEKLFF; cdr3_nt: TGTGCCAGCAGTTACGGGCGGACTAATGAAAAACTGTTTTTT
cdr3_length: 13; d_call: TRBD1; v_call: TRBV18; clone_size: .; j_call: TRBJ2-7; cdr3_aa: CASSRDRNYEQYF; cdr3_nt: TGTGCCAGCTCACGGGACAGGAACTACGAGCAGTACTTC
cdr3_length: 14; d_call: TRBD1; v_call: TRBV10-3; clone_size: .; j_call: TRBJ1-2; cdr3_aa: CAISTTGANYGYTF; cdr3_nt: TGTGCCATCAGTACAACAGGGGCTAACTATGGCTACACCTTC
cdr3_length: 17; d_call: TRBD2; v_call: TRBV5-1; clone_size: few; j_call: TRBJ2-3; cdr3_aa: CASSPSLAGGRTDTQYF; cdr3_nt: TGCGCCAGCAGCCCCTCGCTAGCGGGGGGAAGGACAGATACGCAGTATTTT
cdr3_length: 17; d_call: .; v_call: TRBV5-1; clone_size: .; j_call: TRBJ1-4; cdr3_aa: CASSSGTLDWGKEKLFF; cdr3_nt: TGCGCCAGCAGCTCCGGGACTCTTGATTGGGGGAAGGAAAAACTGTTTTTT
cdr3_length: 14; d_call: .; v_call: TRBV30; clone_size: .; j_call: TRBJ2-6; cdr3_aa: CAWIAGAGANVLTF; cdr3_nt: TGTGCCTGGATTGCAGGGGCTGGGGCCAACGTCCTGACTTTC
cdr3_length: 14; d_call: .; v_call: TRBV7-9; clone_size: .; j_call: TRBJ1-3; cdr3_aa: CASIPRVTGNTIYF; cdr3_nt: TGTGCCAGCATCCCCCGGGTTACTGGAAACACCATATATTTT
cdr3_length: 13; d_call: TRBD1; v_call: TRBV5-1; clone_size: .; j_call: TRBJ2-7; cdr3_aa: CASSVQGNYEQYF; cdr3_nt: TGCGCCAGCAGCGTACAGGGGAACTACGAGCAGTACTTC
cdr3_length: 15; d_call: TRBD2; v_call: TRBV4-1; clone_size: .; j_call: TRBJ2-7; cdr3_aa: CASSPYPRGKYEQYF; cdr3_nt: TGCGCCAGCAGCCCCTACCCGCGGGGGAAATACGAGCAGTACTTC
cdr3_length: 15; d_call: .; v_call: TRBV19; clone_size: .; j_call: TRBJ2-2; cdr3_aa: CASRPGTPDTGELFF; cdr3_nt: TGTGCCAGTAGACCCGGGACACCGGACACCGGGGAGCTGTTTTTT
cdr3_length: 16; d_call: TRBD1; v_call: TRBV11-1; clone_size: .; j_call: TRBJ2-2; cdr3_aa: CASRLPDRGRPGELFF; cdr3_nt: TGTGCCAGTAGACTGCCGGACAGGGGGCGCCCCGGGGAGCTGTTTTTT
cdr3_length: 15; d_call: TRBD1; v_call: TRBV7-6; clone_size: .; j_call: TRBJ1-2; cdr3_aa: CASSPGAGQNYGYTF; cdr3_nt: TGTGCCAGCAGCCCAGGCGCGGGACAGAACTATGGCTACACCTTC
cdr3_length: 12; d_call: .; v_call: TRBV7-9; clone_size: .; j_call: TRBJ1-1; cdr3_aa: CASSLDSQGAFF; cdr3_nt: TGTGCCAGCAGCTTAGATTCCCAGGGGGCTTTCTTT
cdr3_length: 14; d_call: .; v_call: TRBV5-1; clone_size: .; j_call: TRBJ2-3; cdr3_aa: CASSFLPSTDTQYF; cdr3_nt: TGCGCCAGCAGCTTTCTTCCTAGCACAGATACGCAGTATTTT
cdr3_length: 15; d_call: .; v_call: TRBV21-1; clone_size: .; j_call: TRBJ2-1; cdr3_aa: CASSKKCGTSNEQFF; cdr3_nt: TGTGCCAGCAGCAAAAAGTGTGGGACTTCCAATGAGCAGTTCTTC
cdr3_length: 18; d_call: .; v_call: TRBV7-2; clone_size: once; j_call: TRBJ2-7; cdr3_aa: CASSLMGGGGTVSYEQYF; cdr3_nt: TGTGCCAGCAGCTTAATGGGAGGGGGAGGGACAGTCTCCTACGAGCAGTACTTC